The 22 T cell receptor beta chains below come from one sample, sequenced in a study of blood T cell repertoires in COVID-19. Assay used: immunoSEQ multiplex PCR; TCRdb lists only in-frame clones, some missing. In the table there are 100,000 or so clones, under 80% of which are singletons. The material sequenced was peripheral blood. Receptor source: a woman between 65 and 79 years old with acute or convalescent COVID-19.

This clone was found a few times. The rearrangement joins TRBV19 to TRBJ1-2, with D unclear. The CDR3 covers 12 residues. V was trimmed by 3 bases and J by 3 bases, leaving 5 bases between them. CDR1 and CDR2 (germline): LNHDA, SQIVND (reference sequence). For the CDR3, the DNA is TGTGCCAGTAGTATGAGGGACTATGGCTACACCTTC. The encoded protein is CASSMRDYGYTF.

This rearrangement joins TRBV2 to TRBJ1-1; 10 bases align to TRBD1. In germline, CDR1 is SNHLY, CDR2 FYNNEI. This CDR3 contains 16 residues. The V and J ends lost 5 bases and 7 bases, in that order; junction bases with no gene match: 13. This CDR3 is CASSPDRGRPRGEAFF. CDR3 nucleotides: TGTGCCAGCAGTCCCGACAGGGGGCGCCCCCGCGGTGAAGCTTTCTTT.

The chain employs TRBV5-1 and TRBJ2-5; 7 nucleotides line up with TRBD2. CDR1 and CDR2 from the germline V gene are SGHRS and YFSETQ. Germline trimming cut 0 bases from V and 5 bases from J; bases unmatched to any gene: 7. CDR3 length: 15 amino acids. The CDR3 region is CASSLAGGSMETQYF. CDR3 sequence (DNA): TGCGCCAGCAGCTTGGCCGGGGGGAGTATGGAGACCCAGTACTTC.

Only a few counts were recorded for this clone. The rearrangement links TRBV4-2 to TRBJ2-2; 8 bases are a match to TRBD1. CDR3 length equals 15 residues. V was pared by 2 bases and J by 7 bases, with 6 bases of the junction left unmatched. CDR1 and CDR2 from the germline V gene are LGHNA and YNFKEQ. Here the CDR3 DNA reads TGTGCCAGCAGCCAACCCGGACAGGGCGGCGGGGAGCTGTTTTTT. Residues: CASSQPGQGGGELFF.

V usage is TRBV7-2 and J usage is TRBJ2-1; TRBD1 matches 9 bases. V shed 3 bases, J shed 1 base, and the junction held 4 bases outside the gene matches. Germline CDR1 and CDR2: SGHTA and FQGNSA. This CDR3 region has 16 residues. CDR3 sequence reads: CASSFSGTGSYNEQFF. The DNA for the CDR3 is TGTGCCAGCAGCTTCTCCGGGACAGGGTCCTACAATGAGCAGTTCTTC.

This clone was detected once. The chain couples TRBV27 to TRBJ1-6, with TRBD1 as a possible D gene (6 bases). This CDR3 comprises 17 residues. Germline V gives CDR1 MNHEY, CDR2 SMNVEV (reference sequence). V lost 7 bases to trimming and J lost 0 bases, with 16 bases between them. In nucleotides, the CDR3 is TGTGCCAGCACGACAGGAGTCCTCAGCTCCTATAATTCACCCCTCCACTTT. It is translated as CASTTGVLSSYNSPLHF.

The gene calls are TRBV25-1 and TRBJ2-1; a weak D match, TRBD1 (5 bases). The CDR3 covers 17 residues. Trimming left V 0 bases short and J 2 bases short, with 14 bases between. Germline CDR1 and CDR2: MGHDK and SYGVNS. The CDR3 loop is CASSEYPQQGPYNEQFF. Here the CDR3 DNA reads TGTGCCAGCAGTGAATACCCCCAGCAGGGTCCCTACAATGAGCAGTTCTTC.

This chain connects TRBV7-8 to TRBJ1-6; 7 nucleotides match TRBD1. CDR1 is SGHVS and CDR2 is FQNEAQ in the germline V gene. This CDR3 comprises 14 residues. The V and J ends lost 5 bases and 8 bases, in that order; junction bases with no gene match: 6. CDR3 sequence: CASSPTGQHSPLHF. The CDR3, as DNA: TGTGCCAGCAGCCCAACGGGACAGCATTCACCCCTCCACTTT.

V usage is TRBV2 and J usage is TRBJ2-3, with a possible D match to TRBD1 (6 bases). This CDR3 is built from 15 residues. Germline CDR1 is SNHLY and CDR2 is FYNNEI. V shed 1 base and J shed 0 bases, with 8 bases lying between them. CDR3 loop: CASSEGGHSTDTQYF. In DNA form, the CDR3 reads TGTGCCAGCAGTGAAGGGGGGCATAGCACAGATACGCAGTATTTT.

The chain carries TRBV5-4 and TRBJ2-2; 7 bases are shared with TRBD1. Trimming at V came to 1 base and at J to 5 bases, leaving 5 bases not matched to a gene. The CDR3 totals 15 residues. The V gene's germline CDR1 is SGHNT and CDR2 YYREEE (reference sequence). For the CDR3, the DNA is TGTGCCAGCAGCTTGTCCACGGACAGGACCGGGGAGCTGTTTTTT. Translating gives CASSLSTDRTGELFF.

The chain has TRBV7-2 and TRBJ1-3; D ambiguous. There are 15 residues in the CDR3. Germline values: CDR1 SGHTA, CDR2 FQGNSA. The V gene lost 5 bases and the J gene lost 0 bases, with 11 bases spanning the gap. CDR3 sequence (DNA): TGTGCCAGCAGCCAACCAGTGATCTCTGGAAACACCATATATTTT. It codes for CASSQPVISGNTIYF.

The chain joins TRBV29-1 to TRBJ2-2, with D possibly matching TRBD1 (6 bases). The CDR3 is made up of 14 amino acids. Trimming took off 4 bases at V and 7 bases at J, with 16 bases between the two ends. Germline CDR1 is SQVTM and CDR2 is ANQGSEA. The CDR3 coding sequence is TGCAGCGTTGTCGTGGGGGCTGTTGGCGGGGAGCTGTTTTTT. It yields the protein CSVVVGAVGGELFF.

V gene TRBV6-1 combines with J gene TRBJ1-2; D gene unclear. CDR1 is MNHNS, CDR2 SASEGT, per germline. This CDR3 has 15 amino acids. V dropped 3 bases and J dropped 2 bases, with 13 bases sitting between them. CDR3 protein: CASSEVLRRNYGYTF. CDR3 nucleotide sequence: TGTGCCAGCAGTGAGGTCCTCCGGAGGAACTATGGCTACACCTTC.

As DNA, the CDR3 is TGTGCCAGCAGCCAAGAGCGGCGCGTGAACACTGAAGCTTTCTTT. It specifies CASSQERRVNTEAFF. The chain combines TRBV4-2 with TRBJ1-1; D is undetermined. The CDR3 totals 15 residues. CDR1 is LGHNA, CDR2 YNFKEQ, per germline. V was trimmed by 0 bases and J by 0 bases, leaving 8 bases between them.

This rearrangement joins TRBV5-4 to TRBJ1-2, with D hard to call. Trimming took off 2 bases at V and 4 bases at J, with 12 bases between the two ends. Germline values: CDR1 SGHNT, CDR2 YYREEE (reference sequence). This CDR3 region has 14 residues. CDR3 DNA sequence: TGTGCCAGCAGCTTAAATTGGTTCGGCTATGGCTACACCTTC. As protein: CASSLNWFGYGYTF.

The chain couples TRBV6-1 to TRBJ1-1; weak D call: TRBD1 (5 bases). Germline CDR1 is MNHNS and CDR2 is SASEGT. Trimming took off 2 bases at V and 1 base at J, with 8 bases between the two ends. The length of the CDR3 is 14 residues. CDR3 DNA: TGTGCCAGCAGTGAACAGGGCGAGAACACTGAAGCTTTCTTT. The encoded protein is CASSEQGENTEAFF.

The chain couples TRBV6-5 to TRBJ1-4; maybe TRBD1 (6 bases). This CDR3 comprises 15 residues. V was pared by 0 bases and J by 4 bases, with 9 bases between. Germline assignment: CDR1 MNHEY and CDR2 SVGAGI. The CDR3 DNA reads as TGTGCCAGCAGTTACTCATCAGGGGTTAATGAAAAACTGTTTTTT. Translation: CASSYSSGVNEKLFF.

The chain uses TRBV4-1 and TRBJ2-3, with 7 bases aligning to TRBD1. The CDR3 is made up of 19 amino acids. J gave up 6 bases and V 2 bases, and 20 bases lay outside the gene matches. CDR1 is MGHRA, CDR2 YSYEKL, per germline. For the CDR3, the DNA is TGCGCCAGCAGCCAACGGGATCTAGCTTCCTTAGGGGGCAGGGATACGCAGTATTTT. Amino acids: CASSQRDLASLGGRDTQYF.

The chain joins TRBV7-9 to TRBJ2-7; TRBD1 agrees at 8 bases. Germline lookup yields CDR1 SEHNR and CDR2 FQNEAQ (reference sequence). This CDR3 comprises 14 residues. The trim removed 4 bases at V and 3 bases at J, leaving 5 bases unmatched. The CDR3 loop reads CASSSDGQGYEQYF. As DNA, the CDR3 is TGTGCCAGCAGCTCAGACGGACAGGGCTACGAGCAGTACTTC.

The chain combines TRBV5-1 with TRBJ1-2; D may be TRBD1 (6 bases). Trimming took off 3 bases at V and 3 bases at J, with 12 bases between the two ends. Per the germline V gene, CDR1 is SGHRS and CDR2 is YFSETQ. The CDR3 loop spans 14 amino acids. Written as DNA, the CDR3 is TGCGCCAGCAGCTCCTTACAGGGAGACTATGGCTACACCTTC. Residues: CASSSLQGDYGYTF. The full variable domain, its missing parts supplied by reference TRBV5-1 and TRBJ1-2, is KAGVTQTPRYLIKTRGQQVTLSCSPISGHRSVSWYQQTPGQGLQFLFEYFSETQRNKGNFPGRFSGRQFSNSRSEMNVSTLELGDSALYLCASSSLQGDYGYTFGSGTRLTVV.

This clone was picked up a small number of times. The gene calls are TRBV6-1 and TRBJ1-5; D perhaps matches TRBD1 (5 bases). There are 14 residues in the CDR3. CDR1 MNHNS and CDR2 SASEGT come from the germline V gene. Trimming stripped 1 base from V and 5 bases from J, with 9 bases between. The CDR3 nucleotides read TGTGCCAGCAGTGAAGGAGGCAGGGATCAGCCCCAGCATTTT. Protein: CASSEGGRDQPQHF.

CDR3 sequence reads: CASSSRDNHSPLHF. The CDR3 DNA reads as TGTGCCAGCAGCTCCCGGGACAATCATTCACCCCTCCACTTT. The V call is TRBV5-6, the J call TRBJ1-6; D might be TRBD1 (6 bases). The CDR3 loop spans 14 amino acids. The germline V gene has CDR1 SGHDT and CDR2 YYEEEE. V gave up 3 bases and J gave up 8 bases, with 12 bases separating them.